This T cell receptor (beta chain) stems from a study of vaccination and CD4 T cells after COVID-19. Overall study context: Researchers treated cells with overlapping spike peptides taken from SARS-CoV-2, HCoV-NL63, HCoV-OC43 and HCoV-229E.

Specified treatment: approximately 11-day PBMC culture with coronavirus spike peptide pools or control peptides (ViraFEST assay). At the Johns Hopkins FTIC core, DNA taken from cultured CD4+ T cells was sequenced by way of the Oncomine TCR Beta short-read assay. TCRdb reanalysed the PCR reads using MiXCR and keeps one entry per CDR3 protein. The table shows 11,000 or so distinct CDR3 sequences, with 50% to 60% occurring only once. Germline V CDR1 and CDR2: MNHNS, SASEGT. This CDR3 contains 14 residues. V was pared by 5 bases and J by 4 bases, with 14 bases between. With respect to this clonotype: Its target is unknown.

The source of this sequence is a human donor who had recovered from COVID-19. V gene TRBV6-1 combines with J gene TRBJ1-1; perhaps TRBD1 as D (6 bases). Sequenced: CD4+ T cells from blood, cultured in vitro. The CDR3 sequence is CASSPNRESTEAFF. CDR3 DNA sequence: TGTGCCAGCAGTCCAAACAGGGAGAGCACTGAAGCTTTCTTT.